Listed here are 20 T cell receptor beta chains from one sample, sequenced in a study. Each CDR3 protein is one row after TCRdb ran MiXCR on the RT-PCR reads. The sample includes more than 550,000 distinct CDR3 sequences, around 14% of them seen just once. Sequencing was performed on memory CD4+ T cells from blood. These receptors came from a female donor in good health, serving as a healthy control.

The V and J genes are TRBV5-1 and TRBJ2-5, with 10 bases aligning to TRBD1. This CDR3 is 15 amino acids long. The ends lost 0 bases at V and 5 bases at J; junction bases unmatched: 4. Germline loops: CDR1 SGHRS, CDR2 YFSETQ. DNA of the CDR3: TGCGCCAGCAGCTTGGGACAGGGGGCGGCCGAGACCCAGTACTTC. This sequence encodes CASSLGQGAAETQYF.

In its sample, this clonotype was seen many times. This sequence joins TRBV7-3 and TRBJ2-3; 10 positions agree with TRBD2. V was pared by 5 bases and J by 6 bases, with 5 bases of the junction left unmatched. The CDR3 spans 14 residues. The germline V gene has CDR1 SGHTA and CDR2 FQGTGA. The CDR3 sequence is CASSVLAGVDTQYF. The CDR3 DNA sequence: TGTGCCAGCAGCGTCCTAGCGGGAGTGGATACGCAGTATTTT.

The V call is TRBV7-9, the J call TRBJ2-5, with D possibly matching TRBD2 (6 bases). This CDR3 has 15 residues. Per germline, CDR1 SEHNR and CDR2 FQNEAQ (reference sequence). Trimming pared 1 base from V and 5 bases from J, leaving 14 bases between. The CDR3 region has the DNA TGTGCCAGCAGCTTAGACGACGGGAGAGGGGAGACCCAGTACTTC. Translation: CASSLDDGRGETQYF.

The chain uses TRBV25-1 and TRBJ2-2; 7 positions agree with TRBD1. The CDR3 covers 14 residues. In germline, CDR1 is MGHDK, CDR2 SYGVNS. V lost 9 bases, J lost 2 bases, and 6 bases stayed unmatched. The CDR3 protein is CASRNRGNTGELFF. The DNA of the CDR3 is TGTGCCAGTAGAAACAGGGGTAACACCGGGGAGCTGTTTTTT. The variable domain in full, completed from reference TRBV25-1 and TRBJ2-2, reads EADIYQTPRYLVIGTGKKITLECSQTMGHDKMYWYQQDPGMELHLIHYSYGVNSTEKGDLSSESTVSRIRTEHFPLTLESARPSHTSQYLCASRNRGNTGELFFGEGSRLTVL.

The table lists this clonotype with many counts. The chain uses TRBV7-2 and TRBJ2-7, with D maybe TRBD1 (6 bases). Germline lookup yields CDR1 SGHTA and CDR2 FQGNSA. Trimming left V 5 bases short and J 3 bases short, with 14 bases between. The CDR3 consists of 14 residues. CDR3 coding DNA: TGTGCCAGCAGCCCCTCCCTGGACAGCTACGAGCAGTACTTC. Its translation is CASSPSLDSYEQYF.

A remark on this clonotype: A read error is possible here, since a much larger clone lies one base away. The chain has TRBV5-4 and TRBJ2-6; D is undetermined. This CDR3 has 17 amino acids. Trimming removed 5 bases at V and 0 bases at J, with 15 bases between. Germline-derived CDR1 and CDR2 are SGHNT and YYREEE (reference sequence). Here the CDR3 DNA reads TGTGCCAGCAGATTGTCCGGGCCAATCTCTGGGGCCAACGTCCTGACTTTC. Amino acids: CASRLSGPISGANVLTF.

The V call is TRBV9, the J call TRBJ2-1; maybe TRBD2 (7 bases). CDR1 and CDR2 from the germline V gene are SGDLS and YYNGEE. Trimming removed 0 bases at V and 9 bases at J, with 19 bases between. This CDR3 has 16 amino acids. The CDR3 spells CASSVEGQGGGSEQFF. CDR3 bases: TGTGCCAGCAGCGTAGAGGGGCAGGGCGGGGGCTCTGAGCAGTTCTTC.

The V gene is TRBV6-5, the J gene TRBJ1-5; D unclear. V lost 2 bases and J lost 0, with 8 bases in between. Germline V gene data show CDR1 as MNHEY and CDR2 as SVGAGI. The CDR3 sequence is 15 residues long. The CDR3 DNA sequence: TGTGCCAGCAGTTACCGGCAGTATAGCAATCAGCCCCAGCATTTT. Protein: CASSYRQYSNQPQHF.

The rearrangement uses TRBV4-3 and TRBJ2-3; D call uncertain. The germline V gene encodes CDR1 LGHNA and CDR2 YSLEER. V was pared by 1 base and J by 2 bases, with 4 bases between. The CDR3 length is 13 residues. CDR3 DNA sequence: TGCGCCAGCAGCCAAGTCTACACAGATACGCAGTATTTT. Encoded protein: CASSQVYTDTQYF.

This clonotype was detected only a few times. This sequence joins TRBV29-1 and TRBJ2-2, with a weak D call TRBD2 (6 bases). The V and J ends lost 7 bases and 2 bases respectively, with 11 bases between them. Germline values: CDR1 SQVTM, CDR2 ANQGSEA. This CDR3 comprises 13 residues. The CDR3 region is CSGGTSNTGELFF. CDR3 nucleotide sequence: TGCAGCGGGGGGACTTCAAACACCGGGGAGCTGTTTTTT.

J is TRBJ1-4 and V is TRBV28, with D hard to call. The CDR3 extends over 14 amino acids. The germline V gene encodes CDR1 MDHEN and CDR2 SYDVKM. The V gene lost 5 bases and the J gene lost 6 bases, with 13 bases spanning the gap. The CDR3 nucleotides read TGTGCCAGCAGTAGACTCCCTACACATGAAAAACTGTTTTTT. Its protein is CASSRLPTHEKLFF.

This clonotype was seen a few times. The V and J genes are TRBV3-1 and TRBJ2-7, with TRBD2 identical over 11 bases. After removal of 4 bases from V and 6 bases from J, the junction contained 8 bases not matched to a gene. The CDR3 consists of 15 residues. The germline V gene has CDR1 LGHDT and CDR2 YNNKEL (reference sequence). The CDR3 bases are TGTGCCAGCAGCCTGCGACTAGCGGGACTGATCGAGCAGTACTTC. This codes for CASSLRLAGLIEQYF.

This clonotype was seen repeatedly, ten times or more. This chain connects TRBV5-5 to TRBJ2-1, with D tentatively TRBD2 (5 bases). This CDR3 region has 14 residues. CDR1 is SGHKS and CDR2 is YYEKEE in the germline V gene (reference sequence). With 4 bases removed from V and 10 bases from J, the gap between germline ends came to 18 bases. CDR3: CASSPSPVSGEQFF. The CDR3, as DNA: TGTGCCAGCAGCCCATCCCCGGTCTCGGGGGAGCAGTTCTTC.

V usage is TRBV7-2 and J usage is TRBJ1-1, with a possible D match to TRBD1 (6 bases). The CDR3 spans 14 residues. Trimming cost V 5 bases and J 1 base, with 11 bases left between them. The germline gives CDR1 SGHTA, CDR2 FQGNSA. CDR3 nucleotides: TGTGCCAGCAGCATACAGGGAAGGAACACTGAAGCTTTCTTT. Translation: CASSIQGRNTEAFF.

The chain joins TRBV4-3 to TRBJ1-2; D is possibly TRBD1 (6 bases). This CDR3 region has 16 residues. The ends were cut back, 0 bases at V and 5 bases at J, with 16 bases in the middle. The germline gives CDR1 LGHNA, CDR2 YSLEER. The CDR3 reads CASSQDIGEGGYGYTF. Here the CDR3 DNA reads TGCGCCAGCAGCCAAGATATCGGAGAGGGGGGGTATGGCTACACCTTC.

This clonotype was seen at least ten times. The chain uses TRBV10-3 and TRBJ2-6, with TRBD1 matching over 10 bases. The J segment lost 2 bases and the V segment lost 0 bases, leaving 10 bases of the junction unmatched. The CDR3 extends over 20 amino acids. Germline V gene sequence: CDR1 ENHRY, CDR2 SYGVKD. The CDR3 loop is CAISESPPGQGRTGANVLTF. Here the CDR3 DNA reads TGTGCCATCAGTGAGTCCCCTCCGGGACAGGGGAGAACTGGGGCCAACGTCCTGACTTTC.

This clonotype was seen at least ten times. The V gene is TRBV6-5, the J gene TRBJ1-5, with TRBD1 as a possible D gene (5 bases). Germline-derived CDR1 and CDR2 are MNHEY and SVGAGI. The V and J ends lost 8 bases and 2 bases respectively, with 10 bases between them. This CDR3 is 13 amino acids long. The CDR3 coding sequence is TGTGCCAGCGGGGGGTTTGGCAATCAGCCCCAGCATTTT. This translates into CASGGFGNQPQHF.

The chain recombines TRBV7-2 with TRBJ2-7; unclear D gene. Trimming took 6 bases from V and 6 from J, leaving 15 bases between them. This CDR3 is built from 13 residues. Germline values: CDR1 SGHTA, CDR2 FQGNSA. In nucleotides, the CDR3 is TGTGCCAGCAGTTTTCCGACTTCATCCGAGCAGTACTTC. It yields the protein CASSFPTSSEQYF. Supplemented by reference TRBV7-2 and TRBJ2-7, the full variable domain reads GAGVSQSPSNKVTEKGKDVELRCDPISGHTALYWYRQSLGQGLEFLIYFQGNSAPDKSGLPSDRFSAERTGGSVSTLTIQRTQQEDSAVYLCASSFPTSSEQYFGPGTRLTVT.

Only a few counts were recorded for this clonotype. The rearrangement links TRBV5-1 to TRBJ2-7; no definite D call. CDR1 and CDR2 (germline): SGHRS, YFSETQ. The CDR3 extends over 14 amino acids. Between the trimmed V and J ends, which lost 4 bases and 1 base, there was a span of 12 bases. The CDR3 is CASSIPEKSYEQYF. The CDR3 DNA reads as TGCGCCAGCAGCATTCCGGAGAAATCCTACGAGCAGTACTTC.

This clonotype has at least ten counts. The V and J genes are TRBV20-1 and TRBJ1-2; D uncertain. Germline-derived CDR1 and CDR2 are DFQATT and SNEGSKA (reference sequence). This CDR3 comprises 13 residues. The CDR3 reads CTGEGISDYGYTF. The CDR3 DNA reads as TGCACCGGAGAAGGGATCTCGGACTATGGCTACACCTTC.